This passage covers 21 T cell receptor beta chains from one sample sequenced in a study of blood T cell repertoires in COVID-19. Produced via immunoSEQ multiplex PCR; TCRdb's table is partial and in-frame only. This table holds 150,000 to 190,000 clones, about 85% found once. Sequencing used peripheral blood. These receptors were obtained from a woman in her fifties or sixties with COVID-19, enrolled during active disease.

This clone has a handful of counts. V is TRBV6-6 and J is TRBJ2-7, with 8 bases fitting TRBD1. With 6 bases clipped from V and 0 bases from J, the junction kept 7 bases outside the gene matches. The length of the CDR3 is 15 residues. The germline V gene encodes CDR1 MNHNY and CDR2 SVGAGI (reference sequence). The CDR3 here is CASSIGQGSSYEQYF. The CDR3 DNA reads as TGTGCCAGCAGCATAGGACAGGGTAGCTCCTACGAGCAGTACTTC.

The rearrangement uses TRBV5-4 and TRBJ1-2; weak D call: TRBD1 (6 bases). Germline V CDR1 and CDR2: SGHNT, YYREEE (reference sequence). V was shortened by 2 bases and J by 0 bases, with 11 bases between the two germline ends. This CDR3 is built from 15 residues. The CDR3 sequence: CASSFRTVANYGYTF. The CDR3 DNA reads TGTGCCAGCAGCTTCCGGACAGTTGCTAACTATGGCTACACCTTC.

The rearrangement links TRBV6-5 to TRBJ1-5, with TRBD1 matching 9 bases. Germline lookup yields CDR1 MNHEY and CDR2 SVGAGI. The CDR3 length is 15 residues. With 5 bases clipped from V and 3 bases from J, the junction kept 5 bases outside the gene matches. The CDR3 DNA reads TGTGCCAGCAGTCTCCGGGACAGGGACAATCAGCCCCAGCATTTT. This gives the protein CASSLRDRDNQPQHF.

The chain combines TRBV4-1 with TRBJ2-1; no definite D call. Germline CDR1 and CDR2: MGHRA and YSYEKL. This CDR3 is built from 15 residues. Between the trimmed V and J ends, which lost 0 bases and 0 bases, there was a span of 6 bases. CDR3 in DNA: TGCGCCAGCAGCCAAGAGGAGATCTCCTACAATGAGCAGTTCTTC. Amino acid sequence: CASSQEEISYNEQFF.

This rearrangement joins TRBV5-8 to TRBJ1-2, with 10 positions matching TRBD1. V trimming: 5 bases; J trimming: 8 bases; junction bases outside the gene matches: 9. Germline V gives CDR1 SGHTS, CDR2 YDEGEE. The CDR3 contains 14 residues. CDR3 amino acids: CASRLRQGADGYTF. The DNA for the CDR3 is TGTGCCAGCAGGCTACGACAGGGGGCGGACGGCTACACCTTC. The full variable domain, its missing parts supplied by reference TRBV5-8 and TRBJ1-2, is EAGVTQSPTHLIKTRGQQATLRCSPISGHTSVYWYQQALGLGLQFLLWYDEGEERNRGNFPPRFSGRQFPNYSSELNVNALELEDSALYLCASRLRQGADGYTFGSGTRLTVV.

CDR3 in amino acids: CASSGDRTDYSNQPQHF. CDR3 bases: TGTGCCAGCAGTGGAGACCGGACAGATTATAGCAATCAGCCCCAGCATTTT. This chain connects TRBV2 to TRBJ1-5, with D perhaps TRBD1 (6 bases). CDR1 and CDR2 (germline): SNHLY, FYNNEI. The CDR3 covers 17 residues. Trimming removed 4 bases from V and 0 bases from J, with 16 bases in between. Using reference TRBV2 and TRBJ1-5 for the parts outside the CDR3, the full variable domain is EPEVTQTPSHQVTQMGQEVILRCVPISNHLYFYWYRQILGQKVEFLVSFYNNEISEKSEIFDDQFSVERPDGSNFTLKIRSTKLEDSAMYFCASSGDRTDYSNQPQHFGDGTRLSIL.

V gene TRBV19 combines with J gene TRBJ1-2; D may be TRBD1 (6 bases). The V and J ends lost 2 bases and 3 bases respectively, with 7 bases between them. Germline V gives CDR1 LNHDA, CDR2 SQIVND (reference sequence). The CDR3 sequence is 13 residues long. CDR3 region: CASSIRTDYGYTF. In nucleotides, the CDR3 is TGTGCCAGTAGTATAAGGACAGACTATGGCTACACCTTC.

J is TRBJ1-5 and V is TRBV18; 7 bases align to TRBD1. Germline-derived CDR1 and CDR2 are KGHSH and LQKENI. V dropped 5 bases and J dropped 4; count of bases not matched to a gene: 8. This CDR3 comprises 15 residues. CDR3 bases: TGTGCCAGCTCAGCCGAACAGGGGTCAAATCAGCCCCAGCATTTT. Residues: CASSAEQGSNQPQHF.

V gene TRBV6-5 combines with J gene TRBJ1-4, with a possible D match to TRBD1 (5 bases). Germline CDR1 reads MNHEY; CDR2 reads SVGAGI. V was shortened by 5 bases and J by 8 bases, with 15 bases between the two germline ends. The CDR3 contains 14 residues. CDR3 sequence (DNA): TGTGCCAGCAGTAGACAGCCAAGCGTCGAAAAACTGTTTTTT. It is translated as CASSRQPSVEKLFF.

The V call is TRBV6-5, the J call TRBJ1-4; 7 nucleotides agree with TRBD1. Looked up from germline, CDR1 is MNHEY and CDR2 is SVGAGI. This CDR3 is built from 16 residues. J was trimmed by 4 bases and V by 0 bases; bases with no gene match: 5. CDR3 in DNA: TGTGCCAGCAGTTACTCAGGGGGCCGGAGTAATGAAAAACTGTTTTTT. Protein sequence: CASSYSGGRSNEKLFF.

This chain connects TRBV9 to TRBJ2-1; 7 nucleotides match TRBD2. The length of the CDR3 is 14 residues. Germline CDR1 reads SGDLS; CDR2 reads YYNGEE. The trim removed 4 bases at V and 8 bases at J, leaving 9 bases unmatched. The CDR3, as DNA: TGTGCCAGCAGCTCCCGGGACTATAACTATGAGCAGTTCTTC. Encoded protein: CASSSRDYNYEQFF.

V usage is TRBV27 and J usage is TRBJ1-5; maybe TRBD1 (6 bases). There are 15 residues in the CDR3. Between the trimmed V and J ends, which lost 6 bases and 0 bases, there was a span of 12 bases. Germline assignment: CDR1 MNHEY and CDR2 SMNVEV (reference sequence). This CDR3 reads CASSRTDYSNQPQHF. The CDR3 DNA reads as TGTGCCAGCAGCCGGACAGACTATAGCAATCAGCCCCAGCATTTT.

V and J are TRBV10-1 and TRBJ1-1; D uncertain. The germline V gene encodes CDR1 WNHNN and CDR2 SYGVQD (reference sequence). The germline V and J ends were trimmed by 0 bases and 7 bases, with 9 bases remaining between them. CDR3 length: 13 residues. CDR3 sequence: CASSESMVSEAFF. The CDR3 nucleotides are TGCGCCAGCAGTGAGTCGATGGTCAGTGAAGCTTTCTTT.

The rearrangement uses TRBV6-5 and TRBJ2-4, with TRBD2 as a possible D gene (5 bases). The germline gives CDR1 MNHEY, CDR2 SVGAGI. The V and J ends lost 2 bases and 1 base respectively, with 9 bases between them. The CDR3 runs 15 residues. The CDR3 reads CASSYNGVAKNIQYF. The CDR3 nucleotides are TGTGCCAGCAGTTACAACGGGGTGGCCAAAAACATTCAGTACTTC.

The chain combines TRBV12-5 with TRBJ1-5; D is ambiguous. The CDR3 runs 12 residues. Germline V lookup: CDR1 LGHNT, CDR2 FRNRAP. V was shortened by 1 base and J by 9 bases, with 7 bases between the two germline ends. The DNA for the CDR3 is TGTGCTAGTGGTTTGGCCCTTCTGCCCCAGCATTTT. This codes for CASGLALLPQHF.

This chain connects TRBV9 to TRBJ2-3; 10 positions match TRBD2. After removal of 0 bases from V and 7 bases from J, the junction contained 2 bases not matched to a gene. CDR3 length equals 14 residues. Germline CDR1 SGDLS, CDR2 YYNGEE. The CDR3 sequence: CASSVATSGYTQYF. The CDR3 bases are TGTGCCAGCAGCGTAGCGACTAGCGGGTATACGCAGTATTTT.

The chain employs TRBV6-1 and TRBJ1-5; D is possibly TRBD1 (5 bases). The germline V gene has CDR1 MNHNS and CDR2 SASEGT. Trimming took off 3 bases at V and 2 bases at J, with 8 bases between the two ends. There are 14 residues in the CDR3. The CDR3 DNA is TGTGCCAGCAGTGACGGGGGTGGCAATCAGCCCCAGCATTTT. Protein: CASSDGGGNQPQHF.

This clone occurred once. The rearrangement links TRBV2 to TRBJ1-6; 7 bases are shared with TRBD1. V gave up 8 bases and J gave up 4 bases; unmatched junction bases: 8. CDR3 length: 15 amino acids. Germline V CDR1 and CDR2: SNHLY, FYNNEI. The CDR3 nucleotides read TGTGCCAGCTTTTTATCAGGGGGGTATAATTCACCCCTCCACTTT. This encodes CASFLSGGYNSPLHF.

CDR3 in amino acids: CASAQGGNEQFF. The CDR3, as DNA: TGTGCCAGTGCACAGGGGGGCAATGAGCAGTTCTTC. The chain joins TRBV7-3 to TRBJ2-1; TRBD1 aligns across 8 bases. This CDR3 spans 12 amino acids. Germline assignment: CDR1 SGHTA and CDR2 FQGTGA. With V trimmed by 9 bases and J by 6 bases, 4 bases remained unmatched.

This sequence joins TRBV21-1 and TRBJ2-4; the table names TRBD2, a call not compared with the DNA. TRBV21-1 is a listed pseudogene. The CDR3 loop spans 17 amino acids. The CDR3 reads CASSKGTSGKFGNIQYF. In DNA, the CDR3 is TGTGCCAGCAGCAAAGGGACTAGCGGGAAATTTGGAAACATTCAGTACTTC.

CDR3 region: CASSYSAGNQPQHF. The CDR3 coding sequence is TGTGCCAGCAGTTACTCGGCGGGCAATCAGCCCCAGCATTTT. The chain employs TRBV6-2 or TRBV6-3 and TRBJ1-5; unclear D gene. The length of the CDR3 is 14 residues. CDR1 is MNHEY and CDR2 is SVGEGT in the germline V gene. Trimming removed 0 bases from V and 2 bases from J, with 5 bases in between.